This TCR beta chain was retrieved from a study of blood T cells in healthy people across ages. Concerning this clonotype itself: Its antigen is currently unknown.

Regarding the study as a whole: Significant beta diversity loss was already apparent by age approximately 42, declining roughly linearly.

PBMCs, at least 6.5 million per sample, were isolated. Using a J-beta primer mix together with a sample-barcoded 5' primer, a second PCR was run for roughly 6 to 12 cycles. A template-switch adaptor with 12 random nucleotides tagged each cDNA molecule. Using its own MiXCR run on the 5' RACE reads, TCRdb lists one record per CDR3 protein. Of hundreds of thousands of distinct CDR3 sequences detected, nearly 60% appear once; the ten largest clones hold approximately 21%. The clonotype originates from a man in his thirties or forties in good health. Sequencing used blood.

CDR3 bases: TGTGCCAGCAGCCAAGGGCCCGGGGGACGCGATGAGCAGTTCTTC. This translates into CASSQGPGGRDEQFF. The chain links TRBV4-2 to TRBJ2-1, with D perhaps TRBD2 (6 bases). Germline values: CDR1 LGHNA, CDR2 YNFKEQ. This CDR3 has 15 residues. Trimming removed 1 base from V and 8 bases from J, with 15 bases in between.